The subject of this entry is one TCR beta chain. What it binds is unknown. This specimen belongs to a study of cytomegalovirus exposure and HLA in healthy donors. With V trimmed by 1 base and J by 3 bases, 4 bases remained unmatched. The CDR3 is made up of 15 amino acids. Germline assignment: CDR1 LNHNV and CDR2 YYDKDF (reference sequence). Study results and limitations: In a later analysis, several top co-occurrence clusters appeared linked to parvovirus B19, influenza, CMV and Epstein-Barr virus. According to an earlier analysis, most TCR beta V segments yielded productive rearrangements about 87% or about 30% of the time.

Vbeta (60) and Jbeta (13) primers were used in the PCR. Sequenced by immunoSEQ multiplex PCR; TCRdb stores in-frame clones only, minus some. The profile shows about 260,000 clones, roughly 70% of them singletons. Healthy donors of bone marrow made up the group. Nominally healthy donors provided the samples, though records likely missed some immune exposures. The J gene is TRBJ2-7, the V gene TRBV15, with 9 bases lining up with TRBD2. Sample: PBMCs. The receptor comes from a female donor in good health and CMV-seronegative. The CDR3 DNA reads TGTGCCACCAGCAGAGGTAGCGGGAGCTTCTACGAGCAGTACTTC. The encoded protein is CATSRGSGSFYEQYF.